This TCR beta chain was profiled in a study of shared clonotypes between healthy human individuals (dated by TCRdb to the early 2020s). Broadly, across the study: The cohort included a few men and a couple of women between 18 and 49 years of age. Per donor, leukapheresis produced somewhere between about 0.94 and 9.5 billion PBMCs. To estimate repertoire size and how much clonotypes are shared between individuals, the study performed deep sequencing of blood TCR repertoires from a few healthy adults. To increase sequencing depth and limit assay-specific biases, different laboratories used diverse techniques to prepare libraries and sequence TCR repertoires.

Using the deep immunoSEQ assay, TCR CDR3 regions were amplified from genomic DNA by multiplex PCR. For each cell subset, the extracted genomic DNA was distributed evenly across all wells of several immunoSEQ 96-well plates, and each plate served as one replicate. For unsorted PBMC, each replicate PCR was loaded with approximately 320 ng genomic DNA, equivalent to 30,000 or so T cell genomes. Unsorted PBMC genomic DNA was sequenced across ten immunoSEQ deep assay plates. Purified libraries were quantified with a Qubit 3.0 fluorometer, sized on a Bioanalyzer 2100, and re-quantified with the KAPA Library Quantification kit. Every immunoSEQ 96-well plate was sequenced on a separate single-read 150-cycle Illumina NextSeq 550 flow cell. In the authors' own workflow: Because the immunoSEQ output held only junctional sequences and lacked quality scores, the filtering could not match the filtering applied to full-length reads. To assign V/J genes and CDR3, sequences were annotated against IMGT germline references using PyIR, a Python wrapper for IgBLAST v1.9. Reads were removed for weak V/J assignments (E-value above 1e-6), missing CDR3, stop codons, out-of-frame junctions, or ambiguous translated residues. V3J clonotypes were defined by identical inferred V gene, J gene, and CDR3 amino acid sequence. To compute the percentage overlap between repertoires, the number of shared unique clonotypes was divided by the size of the smaller repertoire. Richness of each repertoire was evaluated using RTK rarefaction, the Chao1 estimator, and Recon v2.1 estimates of unobserved clonotypes. In TCRdb, the immuneACCESS table is reduced to in-frame sequences with V and J assigned. These tables do not hold every clone; where another copy was compared, an unresolved V gene accounts for under half, and the others remain unexplained. The DNA was the basis for D and trimming; V, J and clone size are from that table. The sample table records hundreds of thousands of clones; 70% to 80% of these occur just once. The biggest ten clones account for approximately 12% of the sample.

Donors were healthy HIV-negative adults with no recently reported acute infections or vaccinations. Every donor was a Caucasian adult living in Nashville, Tennessee, USA. For unsorted samples, 75 million to 90 million PBMCs were counted and genomic DNA was extracted with the QIAamp DNA Blood Mini kit. Blood was obtained by leukapheresis, after which PBMCs were separated by Ficoll-Histopaque density gradient centrifugation and cryopreserved in liquid nitrogen vapor phase. Broad study findings and their caveats: Because the study included a small number of donors, the genetic and exposure-history diversity represented was limited. Pairwise subsampling led to the expectation that sequencing depth would affect the degree of clonotype sharing among donors. Sampling was restricted to blood, and TCR repertoires in tissue are likely to differ from TCR repertoires in blood.

From the cysteine up to the phenylalanine, the CDR3 has a length of 19 residues. The only DNA kept is the CDR3, 57 bases in frame from the first base. Between the V and J ends, shortened by 5 bases and 0 bases respectively, the junction contains 20 bases. The germline V gene specifies SGHDN as CDR1 and FVKESK as CDR2. In its sample, this clone was seen a few times. No antigen is known for it. There are no base qualities to consult, and no much larger clone falls within one base. The sequence derives from a woman in her 40s in good health. Some clones in this sample may be carry-over from other donors' samples. The chain is made from TRBV14 and TRBJ2-6; D gene: possibly TRBD2, on 6 matching bases. Sequenced material: PBMCs. The CDR3 protein is CASSLHGGNSLSGANVLTF. The base sequence is TGTGCCAGCAGCTTACACGGGGGAAATTCGCTCTCTGGGGCCAACGTCCTGACTTTC.